The rows below give T cell receptor beta chains drawn from one sample of a study of Graves' ophthalmopathy and Graves' hyperthyroidism. In TCRdb, the multiplex PCR reads were re-called with MiXCR into one record per CDR3 protein. The table has a few hundred thousand distinct CDR3 sequences, about 35% seen once. The sample taken for sequencing was peripheral blood or thyroid tissue (not recorded which). The receptors shown here come from an adult man with Graves' hyperthyroidism. Both conserved end residues are trimmed from each CDR3. Each record gives: CDR3 protein, J gene, D gene, V gene. A D gene is named only where the DNA matches it firmly.

ASSFSGEDTEAF TRBJ1-1 - TRBV12-3/TRBV12-4
ASSGTSGRGYPNTGELA TRBJ2-2 TRBD2 TRBV2
ASSWGSGTSVNTEAF TRBJ1-1 - TRBV5-1
ATSRTLGLMNTEAF TRBJ1-1 - TRBV15
ASKTSTGNIYGYT TRBJ1-2 TRBD1 TRBV7-2
SAGGVTAYYEQY TRBJ2-7 - TRBV20-1
ASSPLRTGSNQPQH TRBJ1-5 TRBD1 TRBV6-5
SALQGATEKLF TRBJ1-4 TRBD1 TRBV20-1
ASSLDSEAF TRBJ1-1 - TRBV5-1
ASSQRQGTNTEAF TRBJ1-1 TRBD1 TRBV5-1
ASSQDGDRETQY TRBJ2-5 - TRBV14
ASSPEMPSSYEQY TRBJ2-7 - TRBV2
ASSWGLAGGNEQF TRBJ2-1 TRBD2 TRBV11-2
ASSPGGGQPQH TRBJ1-5 TRBD1 TRBV19
ASSYSRGPHNQPQH TRBJ1-5 TRBD1 TRBV5-5
ASSYYRGLAGVGQETQY TRBJ2-5 TRBD2 TRBV7-2
ASSSRQGLINEKLF TRBJ1-4 TRBD1 TRBV7-8
ASSLSRGAGDRETQY TRBJ2-5 TRBD2 TRBV7-8
ASIASTYNEQF TRBJ2-1 - TRBV7-9
ASSPRGGMNTEAF TRBJ1-1 - TRBV5-1
ASGVQETQY TRBJ2-5 TRBD2 TRBV7-7
ASSIDFAGLLSNQPQH TRBJ1-5 - TRBV19
ASSFSIDRVSWETQY TRBJ2-5 TRBD1 TRBV11-2
ASSWGLENTEAF TRBJ1-1 - TRBV5-1
ASSRDPNTGELY TRBJ2-7 - TRBV7-8
SVGGEKLF TRBJ1-4 - TRBV29-1
ASSLDPVSGQY TRBJ2-7 - TRBV7-9
ASSLALESATEAF TRBJ1-1 - TRBV7-6
ASRVDDWGAYTEAF TRBJ1-1 - TRBV2
ASSLITGSSNEQF - - TRBV7-2
ASSLGTPRRDGAF TRBJ1-1 - TRBV28
ASSLLAGLQETQY TRBJ2-5 - TRBV5-1
SAHRTSGEKLF TRBJ1-4 - TRBV20-1
ASSEEKGLAGVYEQY TRBJ2-7 TRBD2 TRBV25-1
ASSQDPGRGSYEQY TRBJ2-7 - TRBV11-1
ASSLGGLYTEAF TRBJ1-1 - TRBV7-9
ASSITGSEQY TRBJ2-7 - TRBV5-1
ASSFATGAYGYT TRBJ1-2 TRBD1 TRBV7-2
ASGQPGTTYEQY TRBJ2-7 - TRBV19
ASKAPRRGGNEKLF TRBJ1-4 - TRBV9
ASSLAGFGPQH TRBJ1-5 - TRBV5-1
ASRLTGSEAF TRBJ1-1 - TRBV25-1